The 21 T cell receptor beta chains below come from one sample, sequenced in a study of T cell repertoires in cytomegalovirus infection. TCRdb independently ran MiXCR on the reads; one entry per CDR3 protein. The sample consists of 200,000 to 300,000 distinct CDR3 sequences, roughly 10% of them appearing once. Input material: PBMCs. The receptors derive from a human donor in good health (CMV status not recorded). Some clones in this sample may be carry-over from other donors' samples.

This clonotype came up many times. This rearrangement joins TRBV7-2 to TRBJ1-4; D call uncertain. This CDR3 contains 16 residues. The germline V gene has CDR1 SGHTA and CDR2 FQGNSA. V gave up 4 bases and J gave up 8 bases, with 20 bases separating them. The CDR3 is CASSSPTGSQREKLFF. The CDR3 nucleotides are TGTGCCAGCAGCTCCCCCACGGGTTCCCAGCGGGAAAAACTGTTTTTT.

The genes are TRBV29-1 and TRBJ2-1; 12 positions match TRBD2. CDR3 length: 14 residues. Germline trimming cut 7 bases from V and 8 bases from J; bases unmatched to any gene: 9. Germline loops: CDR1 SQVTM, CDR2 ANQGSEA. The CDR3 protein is CSGTSGGRWDEQFF. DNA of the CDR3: TGCAGCGGAACTAGCGGGGGGCGGTGGGATGAGCAGTTCTTC.

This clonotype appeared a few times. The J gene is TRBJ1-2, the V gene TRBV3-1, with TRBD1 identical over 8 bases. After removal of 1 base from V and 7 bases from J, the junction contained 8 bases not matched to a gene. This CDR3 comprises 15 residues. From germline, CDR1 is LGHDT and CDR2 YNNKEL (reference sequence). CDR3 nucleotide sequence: TGTGCCAGCAGCCAAGTACTGGCAGGGGGCGGTGGCTACACCTTC. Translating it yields CASSQVLAGGGGYTF. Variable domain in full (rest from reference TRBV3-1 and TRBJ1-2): DTAVSQTPKYLVTQMGNDKSIKCEQNLGHDTMYWYKQDSKKFLKIMFSYNNKELIINETVPNRFSPKSPDKAHLNLHINSLELGDSAVYFCASSQVLAGGGGYTFGSGTRLTVV.

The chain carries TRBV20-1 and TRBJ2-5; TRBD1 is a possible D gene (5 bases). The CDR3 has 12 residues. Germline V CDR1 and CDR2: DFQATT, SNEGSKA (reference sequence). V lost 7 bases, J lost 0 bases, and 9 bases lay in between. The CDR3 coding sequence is TGCAGTGTCCCGGACAACCAAGAGACCCAGTACTTC. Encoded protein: CSVPDNQETQYF.

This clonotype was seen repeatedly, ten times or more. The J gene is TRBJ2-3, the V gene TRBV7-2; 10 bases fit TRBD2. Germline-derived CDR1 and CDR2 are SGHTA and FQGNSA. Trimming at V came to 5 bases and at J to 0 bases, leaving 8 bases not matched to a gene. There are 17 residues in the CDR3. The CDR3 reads CASSRAASGGSTDTQYF. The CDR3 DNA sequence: TGTGCCAGCAGCCGTGCCGCTAGCGGGGGTAGCACAGATACGCAGTATTTT.

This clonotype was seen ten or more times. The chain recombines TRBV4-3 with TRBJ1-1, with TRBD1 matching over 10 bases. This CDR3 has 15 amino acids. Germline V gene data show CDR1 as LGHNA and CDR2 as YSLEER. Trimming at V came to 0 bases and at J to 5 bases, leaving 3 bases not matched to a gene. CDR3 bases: TGCGCCAGCAGCCAAGACCGGACAGGGGGGACTGAAGCTTTCTTT. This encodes CASSQDRTGGTEAFF.

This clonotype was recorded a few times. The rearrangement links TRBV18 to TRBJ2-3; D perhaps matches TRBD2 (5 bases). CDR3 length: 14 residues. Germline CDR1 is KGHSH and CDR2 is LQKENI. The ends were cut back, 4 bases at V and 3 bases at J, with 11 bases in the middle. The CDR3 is CASSRETGTDTQYF. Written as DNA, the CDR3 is TGTGCCAGCTCACGGGAGACTGGGACAGATACGCAGTATTTT.

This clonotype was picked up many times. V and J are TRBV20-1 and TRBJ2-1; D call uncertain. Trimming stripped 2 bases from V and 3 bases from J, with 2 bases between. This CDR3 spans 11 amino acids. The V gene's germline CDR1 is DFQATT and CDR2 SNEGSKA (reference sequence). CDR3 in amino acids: CSARYYNEQFF. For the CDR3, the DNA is TGCAGTGCTAGATACTACAATGAGCAGTTCTTC.

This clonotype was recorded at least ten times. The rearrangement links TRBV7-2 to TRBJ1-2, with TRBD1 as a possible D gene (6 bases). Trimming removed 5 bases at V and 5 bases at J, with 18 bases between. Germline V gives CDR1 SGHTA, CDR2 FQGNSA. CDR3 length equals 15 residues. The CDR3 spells CASSLGSGVSYGYTF. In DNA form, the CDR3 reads TGTGCCAGCAGCCTAGGGTCAGGGGTGTCGTATGGCTACACCTTC.

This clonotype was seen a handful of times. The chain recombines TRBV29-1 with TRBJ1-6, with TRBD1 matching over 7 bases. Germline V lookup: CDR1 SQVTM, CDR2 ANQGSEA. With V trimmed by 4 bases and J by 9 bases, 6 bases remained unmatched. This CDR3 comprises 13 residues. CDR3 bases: TGCAGCGTTGCCCAGGGGGTTGGTTCACCCCTCCACTTT. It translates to CSVAQGVGSPLHF. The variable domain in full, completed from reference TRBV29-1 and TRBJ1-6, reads SAVISQKPSRDICQRGTSLTIQCQVDSQVTMMFWYRQQPGQSLTLIATANQGSEATYESGFVIDKFPISRPNLTFSTLTVSNMSPEDSSIYLCSVAQGVGSPLHFGNGTRLTVT.

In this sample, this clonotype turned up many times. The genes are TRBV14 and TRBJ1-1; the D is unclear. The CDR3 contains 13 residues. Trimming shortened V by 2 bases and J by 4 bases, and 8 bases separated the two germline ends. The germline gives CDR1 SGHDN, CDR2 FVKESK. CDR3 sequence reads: CASSQQRRTEAFF. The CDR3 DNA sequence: TGTGCCAGCAGCCAACAGCGGCGCACTGAAGCTTTCTTT.

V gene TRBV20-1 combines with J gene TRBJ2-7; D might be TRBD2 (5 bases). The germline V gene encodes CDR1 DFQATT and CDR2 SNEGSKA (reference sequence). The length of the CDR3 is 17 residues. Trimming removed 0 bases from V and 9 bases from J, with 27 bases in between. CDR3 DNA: TGCAGTGCTAGAGATTGGGCCCCCATTGGGAGACGTTTGGGGCAGTACTTC. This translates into CSARDWAPIGRRLGQYF.

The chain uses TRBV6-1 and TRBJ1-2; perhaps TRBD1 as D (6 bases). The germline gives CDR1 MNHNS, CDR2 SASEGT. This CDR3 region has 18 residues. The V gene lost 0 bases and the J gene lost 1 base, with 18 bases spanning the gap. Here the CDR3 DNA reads TGTGCCAGCAGTGAAGCGAGAAGGGGGAGTACTTTTAACTATGGCTACACCTTC. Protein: CASSEARRGSTFNYGYTF.

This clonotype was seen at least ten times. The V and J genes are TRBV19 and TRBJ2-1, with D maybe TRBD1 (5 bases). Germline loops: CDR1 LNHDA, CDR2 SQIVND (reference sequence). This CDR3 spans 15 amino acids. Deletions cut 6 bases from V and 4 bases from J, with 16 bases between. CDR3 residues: CASRRPQGDYNEQFF. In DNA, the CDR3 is TGTGCCAGTAGGCGTCCCCAGGGTGATTACAATGAGCAGTTCTTC.

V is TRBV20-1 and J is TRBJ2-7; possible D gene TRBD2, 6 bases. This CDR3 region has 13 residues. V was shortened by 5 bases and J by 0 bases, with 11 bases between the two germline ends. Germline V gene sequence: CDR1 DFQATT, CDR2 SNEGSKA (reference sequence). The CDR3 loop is CSAPRDSSYEQYF. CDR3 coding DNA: TGCAGTGCTCCTCGGGACTCCTCCTACGAGCAGTACTTC.

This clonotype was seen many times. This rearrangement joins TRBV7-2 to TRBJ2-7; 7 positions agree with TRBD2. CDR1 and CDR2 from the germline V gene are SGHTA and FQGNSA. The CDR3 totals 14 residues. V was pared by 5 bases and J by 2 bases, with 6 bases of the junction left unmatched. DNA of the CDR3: TGTGCCAGCAGCCCTCAGCGGGACGCCTACGAGCAGTACTTC. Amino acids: CASSPQRDAYEQYF.

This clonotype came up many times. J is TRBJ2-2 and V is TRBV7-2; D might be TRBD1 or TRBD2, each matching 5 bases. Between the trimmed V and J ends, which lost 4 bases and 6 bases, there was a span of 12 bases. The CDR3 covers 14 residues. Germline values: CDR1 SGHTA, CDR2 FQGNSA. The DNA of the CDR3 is TGTGCCAGCAGCTCTTCCAGGGACGCCGGGGAGCTGTTTTTT. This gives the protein CASSSSRDAGELFF.

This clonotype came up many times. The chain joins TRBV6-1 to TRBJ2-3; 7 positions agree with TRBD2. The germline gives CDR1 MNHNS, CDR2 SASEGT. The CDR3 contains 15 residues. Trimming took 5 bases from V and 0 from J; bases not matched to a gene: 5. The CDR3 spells CASSPYSGSTDTQYF. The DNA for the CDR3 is TGTGCCAGCAGTCCTTATAGCGGGAGCACAGATACGCAGTATTTT.

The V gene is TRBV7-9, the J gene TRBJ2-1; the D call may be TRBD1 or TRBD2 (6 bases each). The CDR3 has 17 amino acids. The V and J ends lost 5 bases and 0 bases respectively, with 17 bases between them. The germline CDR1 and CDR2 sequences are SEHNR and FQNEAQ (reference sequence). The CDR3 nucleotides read TGTGCCAGCAGCCCCGCCCGGGGGCTAAGCTCCTACAATGAGCAGTTCTTC. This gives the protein CASSPARGLSSYNEQFF. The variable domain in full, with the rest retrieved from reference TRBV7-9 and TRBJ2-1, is DTGVSQNPRHKITKRGQNVTFRCDPISEHNRLYWYRQTLGQGPEFLTYFQNEAQLEKSRLLSDRFSAERPKGSFSTLEIQRTEQGDSAMYLCASSPARGLSSYNEQFFGPGTRLTVL.

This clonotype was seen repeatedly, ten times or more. The CDR3 nucleotides are TGTGCCAGCAGCTTAGGGACCAAGGGCGAGCAGTACTTC. Its translation is CASSLGTKGEQYF. V gene TRBV7-2 combines with J gene TRBJ2-7; no reliable D call. V was cut by 1 base and J by 6 bases, with 10 bases left in between. The CDR3 spans 13 residues. From germline, CDR1 is SGHTA and CDR2 FQGNSA.

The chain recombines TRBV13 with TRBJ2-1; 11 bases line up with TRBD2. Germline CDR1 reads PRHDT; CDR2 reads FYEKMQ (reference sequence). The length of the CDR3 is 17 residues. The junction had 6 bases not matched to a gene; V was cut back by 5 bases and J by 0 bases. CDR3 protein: CASSRIGTSGSYNEQFF. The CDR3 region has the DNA TGTGCCAGCAGCCGAATCGGGACTAGCGGCTCCTACAATGAGCAGTTCTTC.